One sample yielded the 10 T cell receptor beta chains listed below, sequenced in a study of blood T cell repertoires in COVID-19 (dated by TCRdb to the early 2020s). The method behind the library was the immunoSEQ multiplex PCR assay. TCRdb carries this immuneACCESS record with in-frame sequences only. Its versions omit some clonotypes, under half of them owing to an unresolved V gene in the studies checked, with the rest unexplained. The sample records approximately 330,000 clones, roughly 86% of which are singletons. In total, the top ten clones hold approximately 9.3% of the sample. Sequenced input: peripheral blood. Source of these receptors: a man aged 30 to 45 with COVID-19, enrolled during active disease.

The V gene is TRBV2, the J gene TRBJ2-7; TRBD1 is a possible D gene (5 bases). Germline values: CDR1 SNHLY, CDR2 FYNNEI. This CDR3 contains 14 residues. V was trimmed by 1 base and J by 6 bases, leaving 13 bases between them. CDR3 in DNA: TGTGCCAGCAGTGAAGAGGGGTACTTATTCGAGCAGTACTTC. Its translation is CASSEEGYLFEQYF.

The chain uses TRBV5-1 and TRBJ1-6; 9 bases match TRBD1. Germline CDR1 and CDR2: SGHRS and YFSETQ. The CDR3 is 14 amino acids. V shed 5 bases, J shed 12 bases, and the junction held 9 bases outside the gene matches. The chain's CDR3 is CASSHGQGNRPLHF. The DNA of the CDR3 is TGCGCCAGCAGTCACGGACAGGGGAATCGACCCCTCCACTTT.

CDR3 DNA: TGTGCCTGGAAATGGGGGACTAGCACAGATACGCAGTATTTT. Translated, it gives CAWKWGTSTDTQYF. The chain carries TRBV30 and TRBJ2-3; D possibly corresponds to TRBD2 (6 bases). Germline-derived CDR1 and CDR2 are GTSNPN and SVGIG (reference sequence). The CDR3 is made up of 14 amino acids. The V end lost 4 bases, the J end lost 0 bases, and 11 bases lay between the germline ends.

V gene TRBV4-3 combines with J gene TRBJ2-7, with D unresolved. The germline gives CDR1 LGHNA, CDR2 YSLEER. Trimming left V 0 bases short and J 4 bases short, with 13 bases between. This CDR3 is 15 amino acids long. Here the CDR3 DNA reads TGCGCCAGCAGCCAAGATGAGGCCGGAGATTACGAGCAGTACTTC. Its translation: CASSQDEAGDYEQYF.

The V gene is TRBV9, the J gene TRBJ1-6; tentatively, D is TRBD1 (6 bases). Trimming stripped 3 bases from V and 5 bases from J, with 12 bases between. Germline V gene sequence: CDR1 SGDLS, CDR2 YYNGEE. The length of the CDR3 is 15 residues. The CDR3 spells CASSARQVDNSPLHF. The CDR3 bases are TGTGCCAGCAGCGCACGACAGGTGGATAATTCACCCCTCCACTTT.

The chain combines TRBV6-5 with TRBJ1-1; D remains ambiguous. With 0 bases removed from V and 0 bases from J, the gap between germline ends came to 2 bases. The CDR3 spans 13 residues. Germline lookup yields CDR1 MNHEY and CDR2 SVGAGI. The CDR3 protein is CASSYSMNTEAFF. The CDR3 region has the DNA TGTGCCAGCAGTTACTCTATGAACACTGAAGCTTTCTTT.

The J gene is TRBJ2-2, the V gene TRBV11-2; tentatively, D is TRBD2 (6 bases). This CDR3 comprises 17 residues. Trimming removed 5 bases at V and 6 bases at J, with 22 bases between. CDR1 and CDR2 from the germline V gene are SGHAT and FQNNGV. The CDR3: CASSLWGDPNLAGELFF. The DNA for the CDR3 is TGTGCCAGCAGCCTTTGGGGGGATCCAAACCTCGCCGGGGAGCTGTTTTTT.

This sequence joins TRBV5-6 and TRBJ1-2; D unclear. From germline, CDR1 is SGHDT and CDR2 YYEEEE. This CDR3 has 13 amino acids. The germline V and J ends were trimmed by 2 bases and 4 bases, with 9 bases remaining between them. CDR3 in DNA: TGTGCCAGCAGCTTTGGGAGAGCCTATGGCTACACCTTC. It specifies CASSFGRAYGYTF.

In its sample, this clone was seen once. The CDR3 nucleotides read TGTGCCACCAGCTCCGGGACAGAGAATGAAAAACTGTTTTTT. Amino acids: CATSSGTENEKLFF. The chain carries TRBV15 and TRBJ1-4, with 7 positions matching TRBD1. Germline CDR1 is LNHNV and CDR2 is YYDKDF (reference sequence). The CDR3 is made up of 14 amino acids. Losses at the gene ends were 5 bases for V and 5 bases for J; bases not matched to a gene: 5.

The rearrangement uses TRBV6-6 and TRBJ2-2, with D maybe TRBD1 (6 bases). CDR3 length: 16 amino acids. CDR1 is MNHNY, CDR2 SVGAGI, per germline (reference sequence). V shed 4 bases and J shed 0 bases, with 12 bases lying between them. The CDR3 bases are TGTGCCAGCAGTTCTTTAGGACAGCCGAACACCGGGGAGCTGTTTTTT. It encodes CASSSLGQPNTGELFF.